The rows below give T cell receptor beta chains drawn from one sample of a study of cytomegalovirus exposure and HLA in healthy donors. Repertoires were generated with immunoSEQ multiplex PCR, while TCRdb's copy carries only in-frame clones and drops some. The sample has about 64,000 clones, 60% to 85% seen once. The sequencing sample was made of PBMCs. Receptors were obtained from a male donor in good health and CMV-seropositive. Each CDR3 is given with its conserved first and last residue. The D gene is left open where the match is weak. Expanded clones get a size class; other rows say once, few or many, or leave the size out.

D: TRBD1
J: TRBJ1-1
V: TRBV27
size: NA
CDR3: CASSYHRGYGTEAFF
DNA: TGTGCCAGCAGTTACCACAGGGGGTATGGCACTGAAGCTTTCTTT

D: NA
J: TRBJ2-3
V: TRBV11-2
size: NA
CDR3: CASSPGGEYTDTQYF
DNA: TGTGCCAGCAGCCCCGGAGGGGAGTACACAGATACGCAGTATTTT

D: TRBD2
J: TRBJ2-3
V: TRBV7-9
size: NA
CDR3: CASSTTSGSTDTQYF
DNA: TGTGCCAGCAGCACGACTAGCGGGAGCACAGATACGCAGTATTTT

D: NA
J: TRBJ1-1
V: TRBV4-3
size: NA
CDR3: CASSGTVNTEAFF
DNA: TGCGCCAGCAGCGGGACTGTGAACACTGAAGCTTTCTTT

D: TRBD1
J: TRBJ1-4
V: TRBV9
size: NA
CDR3: CASSVDSGGRGKLFF
DNA: TGTGCCAGCAGCGTAGACTCAGGGGGCAGGGGAAAACTGTTTTTT

D: TRBD1
J: TRBJ2-2
V: TRBV7-9
size: NA
CDR3: CASTLDREETGELFF
DNA: TGTGCCAGCACCCTAGACAGGGAAGAAACCGGGGAGCTGTTTTTT

D: TRBD1
J: TRBJ1-1
V: TRBV19
size: once
CDR3: CASSIAPDRGAPAFF
DNA: TGTGCCAGTAGTATAGCTCCAGACAGGGGGGCACCCGCTTTCTTT

D: TRBD1
J: TRBJ1-3
V: TRBV2
size: few
CDR3: CASSDWTGAPYGNTIYF
DNA: TGTGCCAGCAGTGACTGGACAGGGGCGCCCTACGGAAACACCATATATTTT

D: NA
J: TRBJ2-3
V: TRBV7-3
size: NA
CDR3: CASSSAGTSTDTQYF
DNA: TGTGCCAGCAGCTCGGCGGGGACTAGCACAGATACGCAGTATTTT

D: TRBD2
J: TRBJ2-1
V: TRBV6-1
size: NA
CDR3: CASSEAGTSFNEQFF
DNA: TGTGCCAGCAGTGAAGCCGGGACTAGCTTCAATGAGCAGTTCTTC

D: NA
J: TRBJ2-3
V: TRBV5-4
size: NA
CDR3: CASSRLEGTDTQYF
DNA: TGTGCCAGCAGCCGACTGGAGGGTACAGATACGCAGTATTTT

D: NA
J: TRBJ2-5
V: TRBV6-1
size: NA
CDR3: CASSEAGGRGTQYF
DNA: TGTGCCAGCAGTGAAGCGGGGGGACGGGGGACCCAGTACTTC

D: NA
J: TRBJ2-7
V: TRBV5-1
size: once
CDR3: CASSIGQSYEQYF
DNA: TGCGCCAGCAGCATTGGACAGTCCTACGAGCAGTACTTC

D: TRBD1
J: TRBJ2-4
V: TRBV6-5
size: NA
CDR3: CASSSLDRVENIQYF
DNA: TGTGCCAGCAGTTCCCTGGACAGGGTAGAAAACATTCAGTACTTC

D: NA
J: TRBJ2-7
V: TRBV28
size: NA
CDR3: CASIHGTVGYEQYF
DNA: TGTGCCAGCATCCACGGGACTGTTGGGTACGAGCAGTACTTC

D: TRBD1
J: TRBJ2-7
V: TRBV28
size: NA
CDR3: CASSQTGVLYEQYF
DNA: TGTGCCAGCAGTCAAACAGGGGTCCTCTACGAGCAGTACTTC

D: NA
J: TRBJ2-5
V: TRBV4-1
size: NA
CDR3: CASSQDRVTETQYF
DNA: TGCGCCAGCAGCCAAGATCGGGTTACAGAGACCCAGTACTTC

D: TRBD1
J: TRBJ1-1
V: TRBV5-1
size: NA
CDR3: CASSLVGRGYTEAFF
DNA: TGCGCCAGCAGCTTGGTCGGCAGGGGGTACACTGAAGCTTTCTTT

D: TRBD2
J: TRBJ2-3
V: TRBV7-9
size: NA
CDR3: CASSSDLAGPTDTQYF
DNA: TGTGCCAGCAGCTCTGACTTAGCGGGGCCGACGGATACGCAGTATTTT

D: NA
J: TRBJ1-3
V: TRBV30
size: NA
CDR3: CAWSVRTGHSGNTIYF
DNA: TGTGCCTGGAGTGTACGAACAGGGCACTCTGGAAACACCATATATTTT

D: TRBD1
J: TRBJ2-7
V: TRBV29-1
size: NA
CDR3: CSVTGTGAYEQYF
DNA: TGCAGCGTGACCGGGACAGGAGCCTACGAGCAGTACTTC

D: TRBD1
J: TRBJ2-7
V: TRBV5-1
size: few
CDR3: CASSSRPRDRAHEQYF
DNA: TGCGCCAGCAGCTCGCGACCCCGGGACAGGGCCCACGAGCAGTACTTC